Listed below are T cell receptor beta chains from one sample, sequenced in a study of cytomegalovirus exposure and HLA in healthy donors. Sequencing used immunoSEQ multiplex PCR; TCRdb keeps in-frame clones, though not all of them. The sample has 350,000 or so clones, roughly 90% seen once. Sequenced input: PBMCs. Receptors originate from a woman aged 18-35 years in good health and CMV-seronegative. Each CDR3 is given with its conserved first and last residue. D genes are given only for firm matches. Where a row states a size, it is once, few, many or the class of an expanded clone; other rows omit it.

TRBD1	TRBV9	.	TRBJ2-7	TGTGCCAGCAGCGAAGGACAGGGGATCCCCTACGAGCAGTACTTC	CASSEGQGIPYEQYF
.	TRBV27	.	TRBJ2-1	TGTGCCAGCAGTTTATCGGAGGGGTTGCATGGGTTCTTC	CASSLSEGLHGFF
TRBD1	TRBV10-3	once	TRBJ2-6	TGTGCCATCACCCGGGACAGGGACTCTGGGGCCAACGTCCTGACTTTC	CAITRDRDSGANVLTF
TRBD2	TRBV11-2	.	TRBJ2-7	TGTGCCAGCAGCTTAGATGGGTGGAGTAGCGGGAAATACGAGCAGTACTTC	CASSLDGWSSGKYEQYF
TRBD1	TRBV11-2	.	TRBJ1-1	TGTGCCAGCAACGACAGGGGATTGAACACTGAAGCTTTCTTT	CASNDRGLNTEAFF
TRBD1	TRBV4-3	.	TRBJ2-2	TGCGCCAGCAGTCCGGGACAGGGAATCTTCGGGGAGCTGTTTTTT	CASSPGQGIFGELFF
TRBD2	TRBV7-2	.	TRBJ2-7	TGTGCCAGCAGCTACCAATTAGCGGGAGGGGTTGAGCAGTACTTC	CASSYQLAGGVEQYF
TRBD2	TRBV28	.	TRBJ2-1	TGTGCCAGCAGTACCACTCAAACGGGGGGGCAGTTCTTC	CASSTTQTGGQFF
TRBD2	TRBV9	.	TRBJ2-1	TGTGCCAGCAGCGTAGCGGGAGGGCCCTCGAGCAATGAGCAGTTCTTC	CASSVAGGPSSNEQFF
.	TRBV15	many	TRBJ2-1	TGTGCCACCAGCAGAGATTTCGAGTCCCCCTACAATGAGCAGTTCTTC	CATSRDFESPYNEQFF
.	TRBV18	.	TRBJ1-1	TGTGCCAGCTCACCCGAGGCGGGGGGGCCCTTGGGCACTGAAGCTTTCTTT	CASSPEAGGPLGTEAFF
.	TRBV27	.	TRBJ2-7	TGTGCCAGCAGTTTATGTCCAGATAAGTGCGAGCAGTACTTC	CASSLCPDKCEQYF
.	TRBV5-6	.	TRBJ2-3	TGTGCCAGCAGTTCCCTAGGCGGAGATACGCAGTATTTT	CASSSLGGDTQYF
.	TRBV5-1	.	TRBJ2-1	TGCGCCAGCAACCCGGACGGGCAAAGGGGTGAGCAGTTCTTC	CASNPDGQRGEQFF
TRBD1	TRBV6-6	.	TRBJ2-3	TGTGCCAGCAGTTCGACAGGGTCCACAGATACGCAGTATTTT	CASSSTGSTDTQYF
.	TRBV19	.	TRBJ2-7	TGTGCCAGTAGTCTAGACGGAGCAAACCCTTCCTACGAGCAGTACTTC	CASSLDGANPSYEQYF
.	TRBV10-3	few	TRBJ1-5	TGTGCCATCGGGGACACTAATCAGCCCCAGCATTTT	CAIGDTNQPQHF
.	TRBV5-1	.	TRBJ2-7	TGCGCCAGCAGCCCACTTAGTACAGACTCCTACGAGCAGTACTTC	CASSPLSTDSYEQYF
TRBD2	TRBV7-7	.	TRBJ2-1	TGTGCCAGCAGCTTAGGTCTGCTAGCGGGAGATGAGCAGTTCTTC	CASSLGLLAGDEQFF
.	TRBV7-2	.	TRBJ1-1	TGTGCCAGCAGCTTAGGATGGACAGTAAGTGAAGCTTTCTTT	CASSLGWTVSEAFF
TRBD1	TRBV27	.	TRBJ2-3	TGTGCCAGCAGTAGGGACAGGGTTGCAGATACGCAGTATTTT	CASSRDRVADTQYF
TRBD1	TRBV29-1	.	TRBJ2-7	TGCAGCGTCCTTGGACAGGGGAGCTACGAGCAGTACTTC	CSVLGQGSYEQYF
.	TRBV2	.	TRBJ2-2	TGTGCCAGCAGCCCCCAGGGGCCGGCGAACACCGGGGAGCTGTTTTTT	CASSPQGPANTGELFF
TRBD2	TRBV7-9	.	TRBJ2-5	TGTGCCAGCAGCCCGAAGGTAGGGGCTAGCGGGAACCAAGAGACCCAGTACTTC	CASSPKVGASGNQETQYF
.	TRBV6-6	.	TRBJ2-7	TGTGCCAGCAGGGGGTGGCCAGGACTTGACTCCTACGAGCAGTACTTC	CASRGWPGLDSYEQYF
TRBD2	TRBV7-9	.	TRBJ2-1	TGTGCCAGCAGCTACCGCGGGACTAGCGGGGGGAACTACAATGAGCAGTTCTTC	CASSYRGTSGGNYNEQFF